The clone carrying this TCR beta chain came up once. The germline V gene encodes CDR1 MDHEN and CDR2 SYDVKM. V was cut by 2 bases and J by 7 bases, with 9 bases left in between. The CDR3 sequence is 12 residues long. The data are from a study of blood T cell repertoires in COVID-19. Profiling relied on immunoSEQ multiplex PCR, and the TCRdb table lists in-frame clones only, not all of them. The sample consists of 200,000 to 250,000 clones, 65% to 90% of them appearing once. The TCR sequence derives from a woman between 45 and 65 years old with acute COVID-19. The specimen sequenced was PBMCs or T cells enriched from blood (not recorded which). This rearrangement joins TRBV28 to TRBJ2-7, with D hard to call. The CDR3 DNA is TGTGCCAGCAGTTTAAATATCCTGGAGCAGTACTTC. Protein product: CASSLNILEQYF.